This TCR beta chain is drawn from a study of sequential checkpoint blockade in melanoma. The wider study: Patients were randomized 1:1 to nivolumab-then-ipilimumab or ipilimumab-then-nivolumab first-line. Both treatment sequences were followed by maintenance nivolumab.

As regards this clone: Mismatch with germline at one junction end may stem from a read error.

Noted treatment: randomized to nivolumab then ipilimumab (arm A) or the reverse (arm B). Patients had received no earlier DNA-damaging chemotherapy. Live CD3+CD8+ CD19− CD56− cells were sorted from PBMCs. Method: immunoSEQ multiplex PCR; TCRdb's copy keeps in-frame clones and lacks some. The table has about 22,000 clones, around 65% seen once. In germline, CDR1 is SGHDT, CDR2 YYEEEE. The CDR3 is 11 residues long. V and J are TRBV5-6 and TRBJ1-2; D is uncertain. The specimen was CD8+ T cells sorted from blood (inferred from file names), collected from a patient given nivolumab and ipilimumab in sequence. The source is a human donor with melanoma. CDR3 sequence reads: CASSSTRISYF. Here the CDR3 DNA reads TGTGCCAGCAGCTCTACTAGGATAAGTTACTTC.